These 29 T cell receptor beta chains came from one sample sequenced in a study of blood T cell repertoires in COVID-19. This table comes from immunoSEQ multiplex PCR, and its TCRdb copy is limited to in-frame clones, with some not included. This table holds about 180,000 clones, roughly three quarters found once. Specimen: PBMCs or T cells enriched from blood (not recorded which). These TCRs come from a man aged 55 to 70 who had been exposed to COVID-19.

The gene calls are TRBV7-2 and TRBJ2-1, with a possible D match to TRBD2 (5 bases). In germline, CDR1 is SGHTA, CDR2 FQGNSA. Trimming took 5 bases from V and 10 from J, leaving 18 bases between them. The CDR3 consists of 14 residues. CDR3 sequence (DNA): TGTGCCAGCAGCCCCGGACTTCCCAAGAGGGAGCAGTTCTTC. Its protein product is CASSPGLPKREQFF.

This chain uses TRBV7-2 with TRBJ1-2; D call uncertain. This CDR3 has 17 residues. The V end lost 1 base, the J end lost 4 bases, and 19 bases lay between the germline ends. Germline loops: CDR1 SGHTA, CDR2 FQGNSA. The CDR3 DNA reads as TGTGCCAGCAGCTTAGGGGGTGGGCGGATAACTAGCTATGGCTACACCTTC. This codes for CASSLGGGRITSYGYTF.

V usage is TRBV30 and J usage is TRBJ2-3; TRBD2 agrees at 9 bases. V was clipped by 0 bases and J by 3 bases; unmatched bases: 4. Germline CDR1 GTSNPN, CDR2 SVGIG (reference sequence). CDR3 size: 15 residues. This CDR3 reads CAWSVPTSGTDTQYF. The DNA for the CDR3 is TGTGCCTGGAGTGTCCCCACTAGCGGGACAGATACGCAGTATTTT. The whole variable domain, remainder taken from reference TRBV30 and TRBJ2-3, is SQTIHQWPATLVQPVGSPLSLECTVEGTSNPNLYWYRQAAGRGLQLLFYSVGIGQISSEVPQNLSASRPQDRQFILSSKKLLLSDSGFYLCAWSVPTSGTDTQYFGPGTRLTVL.

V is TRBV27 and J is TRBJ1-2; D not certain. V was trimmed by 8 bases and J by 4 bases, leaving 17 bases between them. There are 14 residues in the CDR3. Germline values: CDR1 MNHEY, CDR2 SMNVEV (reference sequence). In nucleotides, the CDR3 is TGTGCCAGCGGCGCACTTGACGACATCTATGGCTACACCTTC. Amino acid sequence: CASGALDDIYGYTF.

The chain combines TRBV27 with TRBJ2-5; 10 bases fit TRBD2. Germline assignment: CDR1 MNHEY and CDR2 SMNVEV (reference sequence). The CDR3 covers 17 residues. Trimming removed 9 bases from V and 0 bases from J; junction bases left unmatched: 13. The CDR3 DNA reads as TGTGCCAGTTACGCTAGCGGGAGACCAGGGAACCAAGAGACCCAGTACTTC. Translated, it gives CASYASGRPGNQETQYF.

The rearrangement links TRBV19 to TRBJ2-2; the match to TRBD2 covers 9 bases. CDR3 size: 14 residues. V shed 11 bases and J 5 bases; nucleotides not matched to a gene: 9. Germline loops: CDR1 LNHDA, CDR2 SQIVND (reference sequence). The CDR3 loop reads CAHSEREVTGELFF. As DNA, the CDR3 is TGTGCCCACAGTGAGCGGGAGGTAACCGGGGAGCTGTTTTTT.

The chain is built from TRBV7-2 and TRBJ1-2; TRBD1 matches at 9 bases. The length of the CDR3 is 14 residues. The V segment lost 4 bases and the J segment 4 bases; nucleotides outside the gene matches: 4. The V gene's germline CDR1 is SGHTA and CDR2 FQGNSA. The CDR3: CASSWTGEFYGYTF. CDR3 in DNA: TGTGCCAGCAGCTGGACAGGGGAGTTCTATGGCTACACCTTC.

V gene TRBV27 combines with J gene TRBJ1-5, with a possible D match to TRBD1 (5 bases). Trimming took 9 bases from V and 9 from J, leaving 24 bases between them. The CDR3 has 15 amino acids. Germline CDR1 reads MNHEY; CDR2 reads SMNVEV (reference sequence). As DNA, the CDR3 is TGTGCCAGTACTCGGGGGGGAATTCCCCAGTGGCCCCAGCATTTT. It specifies CASTRGGIPQWPQHF.

The CDR3 DNA sequence: TGCAGCGTCGATGGACTGCGCGCTTATGGCTACACCTTC. Amino acid sequence: CSVDGLRAYGYTF. The rearrangement links TRBV29-1 to TRBJ1-2; D remains ambiguous. There are 13 residues in the CDR3. With 6 bases removed from V and 5 bases from J, the gap between germline ends came to 16 bases. Germline loops: CDR1 SQVTM, CDR2 ANQGSEA. Complete variable domain (other parts from reference TRBV29-1 and TRBJ1-2): SAVISQKPSRDICQRGTSLTIQCQVDSQVTMMFWYRQQPGQSLTLIATANQGSEATYESGFVIDKFPISRPNLTFSTLTVSNMSPEDSSIYLCSVDGLRAYGYTFGSGTRLTVV.

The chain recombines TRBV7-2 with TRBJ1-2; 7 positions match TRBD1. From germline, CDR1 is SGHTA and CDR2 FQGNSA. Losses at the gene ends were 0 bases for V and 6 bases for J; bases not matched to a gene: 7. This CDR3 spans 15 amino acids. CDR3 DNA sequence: TGTGCCAGCAGCTTAGCGCCTGGCAGGGGGGATGGCTACACCTTC. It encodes CASSLAPGRGDGYTF.

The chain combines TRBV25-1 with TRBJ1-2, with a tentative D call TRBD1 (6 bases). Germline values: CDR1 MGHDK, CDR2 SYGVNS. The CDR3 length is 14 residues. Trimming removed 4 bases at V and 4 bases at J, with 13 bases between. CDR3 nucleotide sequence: TGTGCCAGCAGTGGGGCAGGGGTGGGCTATGGCTACACCTTC. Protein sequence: CASSGAGVGYGYTF.

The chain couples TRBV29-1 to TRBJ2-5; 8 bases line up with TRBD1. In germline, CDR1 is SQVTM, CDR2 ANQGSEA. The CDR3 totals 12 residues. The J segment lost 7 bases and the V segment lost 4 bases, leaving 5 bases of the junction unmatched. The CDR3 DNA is TGCAGCGTTGTGGGCGGGACAGGGACCCAGTACTTC. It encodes CSVVGGTGTQYF.

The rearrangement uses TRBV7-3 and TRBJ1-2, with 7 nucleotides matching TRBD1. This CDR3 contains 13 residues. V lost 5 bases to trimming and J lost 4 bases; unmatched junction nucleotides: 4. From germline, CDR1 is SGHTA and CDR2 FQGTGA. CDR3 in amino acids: CASSQTGVYGYTF. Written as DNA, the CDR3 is TGTGCCAGCAGCCAAACAGGGGTCTATGGCTACACCTTC.

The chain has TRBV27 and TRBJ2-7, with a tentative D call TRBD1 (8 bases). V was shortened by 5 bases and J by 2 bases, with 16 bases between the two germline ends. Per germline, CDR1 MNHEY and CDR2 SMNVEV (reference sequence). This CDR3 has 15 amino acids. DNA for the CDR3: TGTGCCAGCAGTCTAACCACAGGGGGGGCCTACGAGCAGTACTTC. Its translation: CASSLTTGGAYEQYF.

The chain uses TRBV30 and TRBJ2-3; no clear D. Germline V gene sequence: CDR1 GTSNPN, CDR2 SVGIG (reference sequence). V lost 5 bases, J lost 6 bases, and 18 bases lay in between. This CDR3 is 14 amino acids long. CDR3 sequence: CAWRSGPSVDTQYF. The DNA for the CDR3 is TGTGCCTGGCGATCCGGTCCCTCGGTGGATACGCAGTATTTT.

The CDR3 here is CASSPLAGPSYEQYF. The CDR3 bases are TGCGCCAGCAGCCCCTTAGCGGGCCCCTCCTACGAGCAGTACTTC. This sequence joins TRBV5-1 and TRBJ2-7, with 7 bases matching TRBD2. Germline V gene lookup returns CDR1 SGHRS and CDR2 YFSETQ. This CDR3 is built from 15 residues. J was trimmed by 0 bases and V by 4 bases; bases with no gene match: 7.

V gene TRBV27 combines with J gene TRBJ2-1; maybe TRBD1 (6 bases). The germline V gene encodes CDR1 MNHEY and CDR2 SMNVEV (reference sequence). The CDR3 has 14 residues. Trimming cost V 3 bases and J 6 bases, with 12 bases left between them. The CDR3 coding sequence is TGTGCCAGCAGTTTTTCGGCAGGGGTCAATGAGCAGTTCTTC. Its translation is CASSFSAGVNEQFF.

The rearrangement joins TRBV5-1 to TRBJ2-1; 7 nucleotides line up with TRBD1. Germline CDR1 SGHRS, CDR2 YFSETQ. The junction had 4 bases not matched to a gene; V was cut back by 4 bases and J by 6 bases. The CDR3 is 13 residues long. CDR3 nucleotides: TGCGCCAGCAGCCCGACAGGGCTCAATGAGCAGTTCTTC. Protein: CASSPTGLNEQFF.

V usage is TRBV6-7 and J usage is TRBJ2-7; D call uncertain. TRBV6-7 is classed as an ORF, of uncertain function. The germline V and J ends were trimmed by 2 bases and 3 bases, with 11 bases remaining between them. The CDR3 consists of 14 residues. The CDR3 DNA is TGTGCCAGCAGTTACGTTTGGGCCCACTACGAGCAGTACTTC. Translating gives CASSYVWAHYEQYF.

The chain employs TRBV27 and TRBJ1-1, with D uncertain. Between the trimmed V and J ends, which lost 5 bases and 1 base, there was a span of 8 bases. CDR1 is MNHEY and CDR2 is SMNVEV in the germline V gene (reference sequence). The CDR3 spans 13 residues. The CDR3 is CASSRVWNTEAFF. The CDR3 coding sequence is TGTGCCAGCAGTCGAGTCTGGAACACTGAAGCTTTCTTT.

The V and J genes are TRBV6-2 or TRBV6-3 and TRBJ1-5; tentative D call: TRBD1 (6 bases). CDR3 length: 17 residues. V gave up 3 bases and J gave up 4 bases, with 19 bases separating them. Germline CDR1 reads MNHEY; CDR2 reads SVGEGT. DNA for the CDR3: TGTGCCAGCAGTTATCACCTCGGGAACAGGGCTAATCAGCCCCAGCATTTT. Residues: CASSYHLGNRANQPQHF.

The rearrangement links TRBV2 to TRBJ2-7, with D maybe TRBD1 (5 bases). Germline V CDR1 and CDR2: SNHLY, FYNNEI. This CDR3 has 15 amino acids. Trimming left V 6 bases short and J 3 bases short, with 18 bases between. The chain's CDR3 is CASRGPTSGFYEQYF. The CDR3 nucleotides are TGTGCCAGCAGGGGGCCGACCTCAGGGTTCTACGAGCAGTACTTC.

CDR3 loop: CASSLDRQMNTEAFF. The CDR3, as DNA: TGCGCCAGCAGCCTGGACAGACAGATGAACACTGAAGCTTTCTTT. This rearrangement joins TRBV4-1 to TRBJ1-1; a weak D match, TRBD1 (6 bases). Germline values: CDR1 MGHRA, CDR2 YSYEKL. The CDR3 covers 15 residues. Trimming removed 4 bases at V and 0 bases at J, with 12 bases between.

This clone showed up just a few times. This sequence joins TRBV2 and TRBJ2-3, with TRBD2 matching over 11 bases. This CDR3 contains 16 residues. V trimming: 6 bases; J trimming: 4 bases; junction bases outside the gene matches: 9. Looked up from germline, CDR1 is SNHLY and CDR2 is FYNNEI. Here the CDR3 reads CASRGLAGGRADTQYF. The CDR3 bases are TGTGCCAGCAGAGGCCTAGCGGGAGGCCGGGCAGATACGCAGTATTTT.

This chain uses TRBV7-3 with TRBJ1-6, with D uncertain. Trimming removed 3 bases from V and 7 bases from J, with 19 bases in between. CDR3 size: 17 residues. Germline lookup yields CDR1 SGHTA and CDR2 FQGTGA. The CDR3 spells CASSFTSGGFQNSPLHF. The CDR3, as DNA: TGTGCCAGCAGCTTCACCTCGGGTGGGTTCCAAAATTCACCCCTCCACTTT. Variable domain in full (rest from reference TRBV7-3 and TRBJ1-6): GAGVSQTPSNKVTEKGKYVELRCDPISGHTALYWYRQSLGQGPEFLIYFQGTGAADDSGLPNDRFFAVRPEGSVSTLKIQRTERGDSAVYLCASSFTSGGFQNSPLHFGNGTRLTVT.

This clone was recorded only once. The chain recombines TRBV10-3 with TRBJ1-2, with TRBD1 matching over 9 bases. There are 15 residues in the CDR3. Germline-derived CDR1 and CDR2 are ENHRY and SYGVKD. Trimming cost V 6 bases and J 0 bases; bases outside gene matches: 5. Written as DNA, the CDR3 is TGTGCCATCAGCGACGGACAGGGGACTAACTATGGCTACACCTTC. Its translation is CAISDGQGTNYGYTF.

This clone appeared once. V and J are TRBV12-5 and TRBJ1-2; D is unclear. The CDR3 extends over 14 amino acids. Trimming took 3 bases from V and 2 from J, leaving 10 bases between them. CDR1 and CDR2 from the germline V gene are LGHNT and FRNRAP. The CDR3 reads CASGLGAVNYGYTF. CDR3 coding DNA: TGTGCTAGTGGTTTAGGAGCGGTCAACTATGGCTACACCTTC.

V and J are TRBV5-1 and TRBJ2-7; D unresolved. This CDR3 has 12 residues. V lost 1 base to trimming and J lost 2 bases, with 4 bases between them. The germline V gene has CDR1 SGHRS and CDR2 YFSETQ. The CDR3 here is CASSLTAYEQYF. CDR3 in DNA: TGCGCCAGCAGCTTGACAGCCTACGAGCAGTACTTC.

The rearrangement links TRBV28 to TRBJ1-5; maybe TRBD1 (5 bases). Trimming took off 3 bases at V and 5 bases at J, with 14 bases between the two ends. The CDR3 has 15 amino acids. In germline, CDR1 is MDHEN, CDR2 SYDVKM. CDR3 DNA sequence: TGTGCCAGCAGTTTCCGAACGGGGGGTCATCAGCCCCAGCATTTT. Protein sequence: CASSFRTGGHQPQHF.